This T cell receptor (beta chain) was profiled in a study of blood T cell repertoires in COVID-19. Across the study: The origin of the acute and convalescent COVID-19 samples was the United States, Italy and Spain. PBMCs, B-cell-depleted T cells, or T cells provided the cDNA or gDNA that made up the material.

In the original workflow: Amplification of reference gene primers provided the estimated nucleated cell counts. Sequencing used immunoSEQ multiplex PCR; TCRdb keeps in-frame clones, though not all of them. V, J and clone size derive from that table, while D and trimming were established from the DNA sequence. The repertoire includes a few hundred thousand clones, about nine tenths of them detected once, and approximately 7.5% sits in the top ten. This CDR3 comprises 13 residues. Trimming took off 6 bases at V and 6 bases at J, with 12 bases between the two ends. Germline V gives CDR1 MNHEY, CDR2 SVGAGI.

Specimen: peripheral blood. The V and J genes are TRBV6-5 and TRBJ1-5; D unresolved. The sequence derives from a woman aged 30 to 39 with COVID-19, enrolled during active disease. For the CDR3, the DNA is TGTGCCAGCAGCCCGGGAAGGCTTCAGCCCCAGCATTTT. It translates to CASSPGRLQPQHF.